These T cell receptor beta chains were read from a single sample in a study of CD8 T cells in Susac syndrome. TCRdb redid the calling of the immunoSEQ multiplex PCR reads with MiXCR, one entry per CDR3 protein. The sample gives hundreds of thousands of distinct CDR3 sequences, about 96% of which show up once; less than 0.11% is in the top ten. The specimen was CD4+ T cells from PBMCs. Receptors originate from a human donor with Susac syndrome. The CDR3 runs from the conserved cysteine through the conserved F or W. The order of the fields is D gene, CDR3 length, J gene, V gene, clone size, CDR3 protein, CDR3 DNA. D genes are given only for firm matches. Not every row has a clone size; where given, it reads once, few, many or a size class.

-	13	TRBJ2-7	TRBV28	-	CASSLRAGDEQYF	TGTGCCAGCAGTTTAAGGGCAGGCGACGAGCAGTACTTC
TRBD1	19	TRBJ1-3	TRBV5-1	-	CASTVRGAWSGGPGNTIYF	TGCGCCAGCACGGTCAGGGGCGCTTGGTCAGGGGGGCCTGGAAACACCATATATTTT
TRBD2	16	TRBJ2-1	TRBV6-1	-	CASSDTASGRFYEQFF	TGTGCCAGCAGTGACACAGCTAGCGGGAGGTTCTATGAGCAGTTCTTC
-	14	TRBJ2-7	TRBV4-1	-	CASSQVRTVHEQYF	TGCGCCAGCAGCCAAGTGCGGACAGTCCACGAGCAGTACTTC
-	14	TRBJ2-7	TRBV2	-	CASRRTGLRDEQYF	TGTGCCAGCCGGCGGACGGGCCTACGAGACGAGCAGTACTTC
TRBD1	15	TRBJ2-7	TRBV5-1	once	CASSLGGTGSYEQYF	TGCGCCAGCAGCTTGGGGGGGACAGGATCCTACGAGCAGTACTTC
-	13	TRBJ1-1	TRBV18	-	CASSPRDIVRAFF	TGTGCCAGCTCTCCCCGGGACATTGTGCGTGCTTTCTTT
-	16	TRBJ2-4	TRBV11-2	-	CASTPNGHNFKNIQYF	TGTGCCAGCACCCCGAATGGACACAACTTCAAAAACATTCAGTACTTC
-	13	TRBJ2-5	TRBV5-6	-	CASSPVASETQYF	TGTGCCAGCAGCCCCGTAGCCTCCGAGACCCAGTACTTC
TRBD2	14	TRBJ2-2	TRBV5-4	-	CASSLGLAGEELFF	TGTGCCAGCAGCTTGGGACTAGCGGGAGAGGAGCTGTTTTTT
-	12	TRBJ2-3	TRBV29-1	-	CSVEQATDTQYF	TGCAGCGTTGAACAGGCCACAGATACGCAGTATTTT
TRBD2	14	TRBJ2-7	TRBV12-5	-	CASGPAAGGPEQYF	TGTGCTAGTGGTCCCGCCGCGGGAGGGCCCGAGCAGTACTTC
TRBD2	15	TRBJ2-7	TRBV5-1	-	CASSVPSGIIYEQYF	TGCGCCAGCAGCGTTCCTAGCGGGATTATCTACGAGCAGTACTTC
-	15	TRBJ2-1	TRBV24-1	-	CATSDSTPRKGEQFF	TGTGCCACCAGTGATTCTACCCCCAGAAAGGGTGAGCAGTTCTTC
TRBD2	16	TRBJ2-1	TRBV14	once	CASSQRLAGGSIRQFF	TGTGCCAGCAGCCAGAGACTAGCTGGTGGTAGCATTCGGCAGTTCTTC
-	16	TRBJ1-3	TRBV5-1	once	CASRPGLLSSGNTIYF	TGCGCCAGCAGACCGGGACTCCTTAGCTCTGGAAACACCATATATTTT
-	16	TRBJ2-1	TRBV5-6	-	CASSLGRGTGYNEQFF	TGTGCCAGCAGCTTGGGCCGAGGGACTGGATACAATGAGCAGTTCTTC
-	12	TRBJ1-2	TRBV29-1	-	CSDGRGGGGYTF	TGCAGCGACGGCCGGGGTGGCGGCGGCTACACCTTC
TRBD2	14	TRBJ2-3	TRBV20-1	-	CSALAGGSTDTQYF	TGCAGTGCTCTAGCGGGAGGTTCAACAGATACGCAGTATTTT
-	13	TRBJ2-1	TRBV4-1	-	CASSPDSYGEQFF	TGCGCCAGCAGCCCCGACTCCTACGGTGAGCAGTTCTTC
-	16	TRBJ2-4	TRBV5-1	-	CASSLDHGAIGNIQYF	TGCGCCAGCAGCTTGGATCACGGGGCTATAGGAAACATTCAGTACTTC
-	15	TRBJ2-7	TRBV28	-	CASSFVGVGSYEQYF	TGTGCCAGCAGTTTTGTGGGGGTAGGGTCCTACGAGCAGTACTTC
-	13	TRBJ1-5	TRBV30	-	CAWSVSGGQPQHF	TGTGCCTGGAGTGTTTCTGGTGGTCAGCCCCAGCATTTT
TRBD2	15	TRBJ2-6	TRBV10-3	few	CAIGGVLSGANVLTF	TGTGCCATCGGGGGGGTCCTCTCTGGGGCCAACGTCCTGACTTTC
-	14	TRBJ1-2	TRBV7-9	-	CASSSKQGRSGYTF	TGTGCCAGCAGCTCAAAACAGGGTCGTAGTGGCTACACCTTC
TRBD1	12	TRBJ2-1	TRBV20-1	-	CSTGQTVDEQFF	TGCAGTACGGGACAGACCGTGGATGAGCAGTTCTTC
-	12	TRBJ2-5	TRBV4-1	-	CASSQVVGTQYF	TGCGCCAGCAGCCAAGTCGTAGGGACCCAGTACTTC
TRBD2	16	TRBJ2-3	TRBV2	-	CASSEGLAGETDTQYF	TGTGCCAGCAGTGAGGGACTAGCGGGAGAAACAGATACGCAGTATTTT
-	15	TRBJ2-7	TRBV18	once	CASSPRQGTPYEQYF	TGTGCCAGCTCACCACGCCAGGGGACCCCCTACGAGCAGTACTTC
-	12	TRBJ1-1	TRBV9	-	CASRDNGPTAFF	TGTGCCAGCAGAGACAACGGACCAACCGCTTTCTTT
TRBD2	13	TRBJ2-7	TRBV20-1	-	CSARPAGKAEQYF	TGCAGTGCTAGGCCAGCGGGAAAAGCCGAGCAGTACTTC
-	11	TRBJ2-2	TRBV11-2	-	CATRGTGELFF	TGTGCCACGCGGGGTACCGGGGAGCTGTTTTTT
-	11	TRBJ2-7	TRBV11-1	-	CASSSVSGQYF	TGTGCCAGCAGCTCCGTCTCCGGGCAGTACTTC
TRBD1	16	TRBJ2-5	TRBV4-1	-	CASSQVGTGVQETQYF	TGCGCCAGCAGCCAAGTTGGGACAGGGGTACAAGAGACCCAGTACTTC
TRBD1	15	TRBJ2-5	TRBV7-2	once	CASSLGVDRGETQYF	TGTGCCAGCAGCTTAGGGGTAGACAGGGGAGAGACCCAGTACTTC
-	13	TRBJ1-1	TRBV29-1	-	CSVAAGSGTEVFF	-
-	15	TRBJ2-2	TRBV29-1	-	CSASGHLQPAGELFF	TGCAGCGCGTCTGGCCATCTCCAGCCTGCCGGGGAGCTGTTTTTT
TRBD2	14	TRBJ2-3	TRBV30	-	CAWSRLADTDTQYF	TGTGCCTGGAGTCGACTAGCGGACACAGATACGCAGTATTTT
-	13	TRBJ1-1	TRBV12-3/TRBV12-4	once	CASTPTGSNEAFF	TGTGCCAGCACCCCGACAGGAAGTAACGAAGCTTTCTTT
-	15	TRBJ2-1	TRBV20-1	-	CSARGGGGKEYEQFF	TGCAGTGCACGCGGGGGCGGCGGGAAGGAGTATGAGCAGTTCTTC
-	14	TRBJ2-7	TRBV30	-	CAWSVRRIGYEQYF	TGTGCCTGGAGTGTTAGGCGAATTGGGTACGAGCAGTACTTC
-	11	TRBJ2-7	TRBV20-1	-	CSASNDYEQYF	TGCAGTGCTAGTAACGACTACGAGCAGTACTTC
-	14	TRBJ1-2	TRBV24-1	-	CATSDRGRERGYTF	TGTGCCACCAGTGATCGGGGGAGGGAGCGTGGCTACACCTTC
TRBD1	13	TRBJ2-7	TRBV7-3	-	CASSRGQGGEQYF	TGTGCCAGCAGCAGGGGACAGGGGGGCGAGCAGTACTTC
TRBD2	16	TRBJ2-1	TRBV7-2	once	CASSSPTSSLYNEQFF	TGTGCCAGCAGCTCCCCGACTAGCAGCCTCTACAATGAGCAGTTCTTC
TRBD2	16	TRBJ2-3	TRBV7-6	-	CASSPRTSGNTDTQYF	TGTGCCAGCAGCCCCCGGACTAGCGGGAATACAGATACGCAGTATTTT
-	15	TRBJ2-7	TRBV14	-	CASSQEPSSSYEQYF	TGTGCCAGCAGCCAAGAGCCTAGCAGTTCCTACGAGCAGTACTTC
-	13	TRBJ1-2	TRBV2	-	CASSFRQDIGYTF	TGTGCCAGCAGCTTCAGACAGGACATCGGCTACACCTTC
-	11	TRBJ2-7	TRBV3-1	-	CASSQETAAIF	TGTGCCAGCAGCCAAGAGACGGCTGCGATCTTC
-	13	TRBJ1-5	TRBV10-3	-	CAISKTENQPQHF	TGTGCCATCAGTAAGACAGAGAATCAGCCCCAGCATTTT
TRBD1	14	TRBJ2-3	TRBV9	-	CASSVDPGGGTQYF	TGTGCCAGCAGCGTAGATCCAGGGGGTGGTACGCAGTATTTT
-	16	TRBJ2-1	TRBV30	-	CAWSVRRLKAIHEQFF	TGTGCCTGGAGTGTAAGAAGGCTAAAGGCTATCCATGAGCAGTTCTTC
TRBD1	15	TRBJ2-1	TRBV24-1	-	CATSDMGQVYNEQFF	TGTGCCACCAGTGATATGGGACAGGTCTACAATGAGCAGTTCTTC
-	15	TRBJ2-3	TRBV20-1	-	CSTHLFFSGTDTQYF	TGCAGTACCCATCTTTTTTTTAGCGGCACAGATACGCAGTATTTT